The 5 T cell receptor beta chains below come from one sample, sequenced in a study of cytomegalovirus exposure and HLA in healthy donors. Some clones are missing from TCRdb's copy, which holds only in-frame ones; the method was immunoSEQ multiplex PCR. The data show about 160,000 clones, with approximately 86% seen just once and 2% to 2.5% held by the top ten. Material: PBMCs. These receptors were taken from a woman aged 18-29 years in good health and CMV-seronegative.

This chain connects TRBV5-1 to TRBJ2-2, with no clear D. The germline V gene encodes CDR1 SGHRS and CDR2 YFSETQ. The CDR3 is 11 residues long. The V end was cut by 7 bases, the J end by 6 bases, with 7 bases between. The CDR3 protein is CASEEAGELFF. The CDR3 coding sequence is TGCGCCAGCGAGGAAGCCGGGGAGCTGTTTTTT. Full variable domain (rest looked up from reference TRBV5-1 and TRBJ2-2): KAGVTQTPRYLIKTRGQQVTLSCSPISGHRSVSWYQQTPGQGLQFLFEYFSETQRNKGNFPGRFSGRQFSNSRSEMNVSTLELGDSALYLCASEEAGELFFGEGSRLTVL.

The chain joins TRBV19 to TRBJ1-2, with D tentatively TRBD1 (5 bases). Germline CDR1 LNHDA, CDR2 SQIVND (reference sequence). This CDR3 comprises 14 residues. Trimming cost V 3 bases and J 4 bases, with 12 bases left between them. The CDR3 loop reads CASSMEGRVYGYTF. As DNA, the CDR3 is TGTGCCAGTAGTATGGAGGGGAGGGTCTATGGCTACACCTTC.

V usage is TRBV27 and J usage is TRBJ2-7; 9 bases are shared with TRBD2. Germline-derived CDR1 and CDR2 are MNHEY and SMNVEV (reference sequence). V dropped 5 bases and J dropped 5; count of bases not matched to a gene: 7. The CDR3 loop spans 14 amino acids. CDR3 sequence: CASSASGRRHEQYF. The CDR3 DNA follows: TGTGCCAGCAGTGCGAGCGGGAGGAGACACGAGCAGTACTTC.

CDR3 coding DNA: TGTGCCAGCAGTTACTCGCGGTCCTATGGCTACACCTTC. It is translated as CASSYSRSYGYTF. The rearrangement links TRBV6-5 to TRBJ1-2; D not resolved. The CDR3 totals 13 residues. Between the trimmed V and J ends, which lost 0 bases and 4 bases, there was a span of 6 bases. The germline CDR1 and CDR2 sequences are MNHEY and SVGAGI.

The genes are TRBV7-3 and TRBJ2-1, with 7 bases aligning to TRBD2. The V and J ends lost 2 bases and 5 bases, in that order; junction bases with no gene match: 3. Germline CDR1 SGHTA, CDR2 FQGTGA. The CDR3 sequence is 14 residues long. The CDR3 coding sequence is TGTGCCAGCAGCTTAGACGGGGGGAACAATGAGCAGTTCTTC. Its protein product is CASSLDGGNNEQFF.